The text below deals with one TCR beta chain. Measured with immunoSEQ multiplex PCR; TCRdb has only the in-frame clones, and not every one. Among around 68,000 clones, 91% were seen once, and the ten largest hold over 2%. This record belongs to a study of T cell changes during pregnancy in multiple sclerosis. V was cut by 2 bases and J by 4 bases, with 15 bases left in between. Looked up from germline, CDR1 is KGHSH and CDR2 is LQKENI. This CDR3 has 16 residues. This sequence originates from a female donor in good health, enrolled as a control in a pregnancy study. Material: peripheral blood, obtained in the third trimester of pregnancy. V gene TRBV18 combines with J gene TRBJ1-5; D remains unclear. As DNA, the CDR3 is TGTGCCAGCTCACCAGTAGGCCGACGGGAAAATCAGCCCCAGCATTTT. It codes for CASSPVGRRENQPQHF.